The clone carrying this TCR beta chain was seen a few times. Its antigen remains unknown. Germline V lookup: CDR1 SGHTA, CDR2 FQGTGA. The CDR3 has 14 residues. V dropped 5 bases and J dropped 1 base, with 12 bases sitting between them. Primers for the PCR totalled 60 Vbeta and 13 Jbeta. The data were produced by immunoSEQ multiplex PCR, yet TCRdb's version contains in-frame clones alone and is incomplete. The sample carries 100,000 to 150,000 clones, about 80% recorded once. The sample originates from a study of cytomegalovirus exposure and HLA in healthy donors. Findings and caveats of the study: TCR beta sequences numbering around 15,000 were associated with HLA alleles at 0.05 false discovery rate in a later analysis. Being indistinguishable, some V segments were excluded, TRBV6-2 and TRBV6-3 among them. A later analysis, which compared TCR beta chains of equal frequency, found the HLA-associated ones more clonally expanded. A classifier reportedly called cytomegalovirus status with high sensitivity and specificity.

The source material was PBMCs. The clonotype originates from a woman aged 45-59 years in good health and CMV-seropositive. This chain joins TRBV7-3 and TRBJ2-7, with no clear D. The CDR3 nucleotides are TGTGCCAGCAGCCCCGACTGGAATTCCTACGAGCAGTACTTC. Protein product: CASSPDWNSYEQYF.